This T cell receptor beta chain originates from a study of blood T cell repertoires in COVID-19. Looking at the study overall: Specimens from acute and convalescent COVID-19 originated in the United States, Italy and Spain. PBMCs, B-cell-depleted T cells, or T cells were the source of the cDNA or gDNA that made up the material.

CDR3 length equals 15 residues. Trimming took 1 base from V and 8 from J; bases not matched to a gene: 4. CDR1 and CDR2 (germline): MNHNS, SASEGT. As processed by the authors: Amplified reference gene primers provided the basis for estimating nucleated cell counts. This table comes from immunoSEQ multiplex PCR, and its TCRdb copy is limited to in-frame clones, with some not included. V and J calls and clone size are given by that table; D and trimming were obtained from the DNA. The data contain 210,000 or so clones, roughly nine tenths of them seen just once; the ten biggest clones take up about 2%.

The chain carries TRBV6-1 and TRBJ2-1; 11 nucleotides line up with TRBD2. The sample taken for sequencing was peripheral blood. The clonotype originates from a woman aged 45-65 years with acute or convalescent COVID-19. The chain's CDR3 is CASSEVLAGGHEQFF. CDR3 in DNA: TGTGCCAGCAGTGAAGTTCTAGCGGGGGGACATGAGCAGTTCTTC.